The next 13 T cell receptor beta chains were all read from a single sample in a study of OX40 agonist ivuxolimab in advanced cancers. Libraries were prepared by immunoSEQ multiplex PCR; TCRdb keeps only in-frame clonotypes and omits some of them. The sample has tens of thousands of clones, about 89% seen once. The sample here was CD4+ or CD8+ T cells sorted from blood, taken in a trial of the OX40 agonist ivuxolimab. Receptor source: an adult with an advanced solid tumor such as melanoma, head and neck, liver or kidney cancer.

The chain employs TRBV5-1 and TRBJ2-7, with 7 nucleotides matching TRBD1. Looked up from germline, CDR1 is SGHRS and CDR2 is YFSETQ. This CDR3 spans 14 amino acids. V gave up 4 bases and J gave up 1 base; unmatched junction bases: 5. The CDR3: CASSPWTGSYEQYF. DNA for the CDR3: TGCGCCAGCAGCCCCTGGACAGGATCCTACGAGCAGTACTTC.

The chain uses TRBV27 and TRBJ2-5; no reliable D call. V was pared by 5 bases and J by 1 base, with 14 bases between. Germline lookup yields CDR1 MNHEY and CDR2 SMNVEV (reference sequence). The CDR3 runs 15 residues. The CDR3 region is CASSQPRDPQETQYF. The CDR3 DNA is TGTGCCAGCAGTCAGCCCAGAGACCCCCAAGAGACCCAGTACTTC.

The chain has TRBV11-2 and TRBJ2-7, with TRBD1 matching over 9 bases. Germline V gene data show CDR1 as SGHAT and CDR2 as FQNNGV. The trim removed 6 bases at V and 4 bases at J, leaving 10 bases unmatched. This CDR3 is 15 amino acids long. The DNA for the CDR3 is TGTGCCAGCAGTCTTTGGACAGGGGTAATATACGAGCAGTACTTC. Its protein product is CASSLWTGVIYEQYF. Together with reference TRBV11-2 and TRBJ2-7, the CDR3 gives the full variable domain: EAGVAQSPRYKIIEKRQSVAFWCNPISGHATLYWYQQILGQGPKLLIQFQNNGVVDDSQLPKDRFSAERLKGVDSTLKIQPAKLEDSAVYLCASSLWTGVIYEQYFGPGTRLTVT.

The V gene is TRBV4-3, the J gene TRBJ1-5; D may be TRBD1 (6 bases). With 0 bases removed from V and 2 bases from J, the gap between germline ends came to 11 bases. Germline CDR1 LGHNA, CDR2 YSLEER. The CDR3 covers 16 residues. CDR3 in amino acids: CASSQDAQGGNQPQHF. The CDR3 coding sequence is TGCGCCAGCAGCCAAGATGCACAGGGCGGCAATCAGCCCCAGCATTTT.

V is TRBV4-3 and J is TRBJ2-7; TRBD2 might be the D (5 bases). Germline CDR1 is LGHNA and CDR2 is YSLEER. This CDR3 contains 22 residues. V gave up 0 bases and J gave up 0 bases, with 30 bases separating them. The CDR3 is CASSQDLPGKSYVRVSSYEQYF. The CDR3 nucleotides are TGCGCCAGCAGCCAAGATCTTCCGGGAAAGAGTTACGTAAGGGTAAGCTCCTACGAGCAGTACTTC.

For this clone: In the same sample, other DNA sequences code for this CDR3. The rearrangement joins TRBV7-8 to TRBJ2-7; TRBD1 or TRBD2 may be the D gene (5 bases each). CDR1 and CDR2 from the germline V gene are SGHVS and FQNEAQ. This CDR3 spans 14 amino acids. V lost 1 base, J lost 3 bases, and 10 bases lay in between. The CDR3 DNA sequence: TGTGCCAGCAGCTTAGATTCAGGGAGCTACGAGCAGTACTTC. It translates to CASSLDSGSYEQYF.

This chain links TRBV15 with TRBJ2-7, with 8 bases fitting TRBD1. The length of the CDR3 is 14 residues. Trimming at V came to 0 bases and at J to 6 bases, leaving 4 bases not matched to a gene. The germline CDR1 and CDR2 sequences are LNHNV and YYDKDF (reference sequence). The CDR3: CATSRDRGQVEQYF. CDR3 sequence (DNA): TGTGCCACCAGCAGAGATCGGGGACAGGTCGAGCAGTACTTC.

The chain carries TRBV13 and TRBJ2-5; perhaps TRBD1 as D (8 bases). The CDR3 contains 15 residues. Germline CDR1 is PRHDT and CDR2 is FYEKMQ (reference sequence). Between the trimmed V and J ends, which lost 3 bases and 4 bases, there was a span of 15 bases. CDR3 nucleotides: TGTGCCAGCAGCTTTATGACAGGGGAGGGAGAGACCCAGTACTTC. Translating gives CASSFMTGEGETQYF.

The rearrangement links TRBV6-5 to TRBJ2-7; no firm D call. This CDR3 contains 14 residues. Germline CDR1 reads MNHEY; CDR2 reads SVGAGI. V dropped 0 bases and J dropped 0 bases, with 6 bases sitting between them. DNA of the CDR3: TGTGCCAGCAGTTACTCTACCAACTCCTACGAGCAGTACTTC. Amino acids: CASSYSTNSYEQYF.

The rearrangement uses TRBV27 and TRBJ2-7; D not certain. V lost 6 bases and J 1 base, leaving 10 bases between the germline ends. This CDR3 spans 13 amino acids. From germline, CDR1 is MNHEY and CDR2 SMNVEV (reference sequence). For the CDR3, the DNA is TGTGCCAGCAGCCAAGGACCTTCCTACGAGCAGTACTTC. This translates into CASSQGPSYEQYF.

This chain connects TRBV6-6 to TRBJ1-3; D gene unclear. The CDR3 covers 12 residues. CDR1 is MNHNY and CDR2 is SVGAGI in the germline V gene (reference sequence). Trimming cost V 4 bases and J 4 bases, with 5 bases left between them. The CDR3 loop reads CASSFGGNTIYF. The CDR3 DNA sequence: TGTGCCAGCAGTTTCGGGGGAAACACCATATATTTT.

This sequence joins TRBV19 and TRBJ2-6; maybe TRBD1 (5 bases). CDR1 is LNHDA, CDR2 SQIVND, per germline (reference sequence). V was clipped by 3 bases and J by 0 bases, with 12 bases between them. CDR3 length: 17 amino acids. Here the CDR3 reads CASSIRQLPSGANVLTF. The DNA for the CDR3 is TGTGCCAGTAGTATCCGACAGTTACCCTCTGGGGCCAACGTCCTGACTTTC. The complete variable domain, with remaining parts taken from reference TRBV19 and TRBJ2-6, reads DGGITQSPKYLFRKEGQNVTLSCEQNLNHDAMYWYRQDPGQGLRLIYYSQIVNDFQKGDIAEGYSVSREKKESFPLTVTSAQKNPTAFYLCASSIRQLPSGANVLTFGAGSRLTVL.

This clone was seen only once. This sequence joins TRBV6-5 and TRBJ2-1, with 9 bases matching TRBD2. The V segment lost 6 bases and the J segment 0 bases; nucleotides outside the gene matches: 3. Germline CDR1 is MNHEY and CDR2 is SVGAGI. The CDR3 consists of 15 residues. The CDR3 nucleotides are TGTGCCAGCAGCGTAGCGGGGGACTCCTACAATGAGCAGTTCTTC. It yields the protein CASSVAGDSYNEQFF.